Following are 18 T cell receptor beta chains from one sample sequenced in a study of blood T cell repertoires in COVID-19. Produced via immunoSEQ multiplex PCR; TCRdb's table is partial and in-frame only. The sample lists about 100,000 clones, approximately 90% seen once, with more than 0.9% in the top ten. The specimen sequenced was peripheral blood. All receptors come from a young woman with acute or convalescent COVID-19.

The chain carries TRBV19 and TRBJ2-5; D gene uncertain. Between the trimmed V and J ends, which lost 4 bases and 4 bases, there was a span of 7 bases. Germline CDR1 and CDR2: LNHDA and SQIVND (reference sequence). The CDR3 covers 12 residues. The CDR3 sequence: CASSNVRETQYF. Here the CDR3 DNA reads TGTGCCAGTAGTAATGTGCGAGAGACCCAGTACTTC.

This chain uses TRBV5-1 with TRBJ2-7, with 14 bases that match TRBD2. J gave up 7 bases and V 4 bases, and 16 bases lay outside the gene matches. Germline-derived CDR1 and CDR2 are SGHRS and YFSETQ. This CDR3 is 18 amino acids long. The CDR3 here is CASSLGLAGGPSPGEQYF. The CDR3 region has the DNA TGCGCCAGCAGCCTAGGACTAGCGGGGGGACCTTCCCCTGGGGAGCAGTACTTC.

This chain connects TRBV4-1 to TRBJ2-3, with TRBD1 as a possible D gene (5 bases). The CDR3 covers 16 residues. CDR1 MGHRA and CDR2 YSYEKL come from the germline V gene. V was pared by 7 bases and J by 0 bases, with 17 bases between. CDR3 in DNA: TGCGCCAGCACCCCAGGGCAGACTTCTAGCACAGATACGCAGTATTTT. As protein: CASTPGQTSSTDTQYF.

V and J are TRBV7-2 and TRBJ1-2, with TRBD1 matching over 7 bases. Germline CDR1 and CDR2: SGHTA and FQGNSA. V was pared by 4 bases and J by 4 bases, with 3 bases of the junction left unmatched. The CDR3 loop spans 13 amino acids. The CDR3 sequence is CASSSDRIYGYTF. The CDR3 DNA sequence: TGTGCCAGCAGCTCGGACAGGATCTATGGCTACACCTTC. The full variable domain, its missing parts supplied by reference TRBV7-2 and TRBJ1-2, is GAGVSQSPSNKVTEKGKDVELRCDPISGHTALYWYRQSLGQGLEFLIYFQGNSAPDKSGLPSDRFSAERTGGSVSTLTIQRTQQEDSAVYLCASSSDRIYGYTFGSGTRLTVV.

The CDR3 region is CASSLFFEGNYGYTF. Written as DNA, the CDR3 is TGTGCCAGCAGTTTATTCTTTGAGGGAAACTATGGCTACACCTTC. The rearrangement uses TRBV28 and TRBJ1-2; D not certain. This CDR3 has 15 residues. Germline CDR1 reads MDHEN; CDR2 reads SYDVKM. V lost 1 base and J lost 2, with 11 bases in between.

This clone was recorded once. This sequence joins TRBV7-9 and TRBJ1-4, with D possibly being TRBD1 (5 bases). Per germline, CDR1 SEHNR and CDR2 FQNEAQ (reference sequence). CDR3 size: 15 residues. Trimming cost V 5 bases and J 2 bases, with 12 bases left between them. CDR3 nucleotides: TGTGCCAGCAGCACCCAGGGTATTACTAATGAAAAACTGTTTTTT. As protein: CASSTQGITNEKLFF.

The chain combines TRBV7-2 with TRBJ2-7, with D perhaps matching TRBD1 (6 bases). V was pared by 1 base and J by 6 bases, with 13 bases between. This CDR3 has 14 amino acids. In germline, CDR1 is SGHTA, CDR2 FQGNSA. CDR3 loop: CASSLDAGVSEQYF. CDR3 nucleotide sequence: TGTGCCAGCAGCTTAGACGCAGGGGTGAGCGAGCAGTACTTC.

This clone was detected once. The J gene is TRBJ1-3, the V gene TRBV9, with D maybe TRBD1 (5 bases). Per germline, CDR1 SGDLS and CDR2 YYNGEE. The CDR3 sequence is 15 residues long. V lost 4 bases, J lost 0 bases, and 11 bases lay in between. The chain's CDR3 is CASSPQGHSGNTIYF. In nucleotides, the CDR3 is TGTGCCAGCAGCCCCCAGGGCCACTCTGGAAACACCATATATTTT.

The rearrangement joins TRBV6-5 to TRBJ2-3; 10 bases align to TRBD2. The CDR3 has 15 amino acids. Germline values: CDR1 MNHEY, CDR2 SVGAGI. V lost 6 bases, J lost 6 bases, and 9 bases stayed unmatched. The CDR3 DNA follows: TGTGCCAGCAGCCCCCTAGCGGGAGCTGCGGATACGCAGTATTTT. Its translation is CASSPLAGAADTQYF.

The rearrangement links TRBV15 to TRBJ1-1, with D maybe TRBD1 (6 bases). The V gene's germline CDR1 is LNHNV and CDR2 YYDKDF (reference sequence). The CDR3 extends over 16 amino acids. V lost 3 bases to trimming and J lost 3 bases, with 17 bases between them. CDR3 in amino acids: CATSRGVQGRDTEAFF. The CDR3 nucleotides are TGTGCCACCAGCAGGGGCGTACAGGGAAGAGACACTGAAGCTTTCTTT.

Comment on this clone: Relative to the germline gene, one junction end is altered; a read error may explain this. This chain connects TRBV3-1 (or the pseudogene TRBV3-2) to TRBJ2-5, with a tentative D call TRBD1 (5 bases). Germline CDR1 is LGHDT and CDR2 is YNNKEL (reference sequence). This CDR3 has 12 amino acids. The DNA of the CDR3 is TGTGCCAGCAGCCAAGGGGGCCCCTCTCGAAACTTC. Protein sequence: CASSQGGPSRNF.

This chain's CDR3 is CASSQSCGQGGPGYTF. The CDR3 DNA reads TGCGCCAGCAGTCAATCGTGTGGACAGGGCGGTCCGGGCTACACCTTC. V is TRBV23-1 and J is TRBJ1-2; 8 nucleotides line up with TRBD1. TRBV23-1 is classed as an ORF, of uncertain function. The CDR3 totals 16 residues. V shed 0 bases and J 8 bases; nucleotides not matched to a gene: 11.

CDR3 amino acids: CASSVALGIGKNGYTF. CDR3 DNA: TGTGCCAGCAGCGTAGCCTTAGGTATCGGGAAGAATGGCTACACCTTC. The chain links TRBV9 to TRBJ1-2; D remains ambiguous. The CDR3 totals 16 residues. The V gene's germline CDR1 is SGDLS and CDR2 YYNGEE. The ends were cut back, 0 bases at V and 6 bases at J, with 18 bases in the middle.

V is TRBV4-3 and J is TRBJ1-2, with 11 bases aligning to TRBD1. The CDR3 length is 16 residues. Germline trimming cut 0 bases from V and 6 bases from J; bases unmatched to any gene: 6. Germline V CDR1 and CDR2: LGHNA, YSLEER. CDR3 loop: CASSQDWGQGVNGYTF. In DNA form, the CDR3 reads TGCGCCAGCAGCCAAGATTGGGGACAGGGGGTTAATGGCTACACCTTC.

The gene calls are TRBV6-5 and TRBJ1-2; TRBD1 agrees at 7 bases. V gave up 6 bases and J gave up 8 bases; unmatched junction bases: 6. Germline V gives CDR1 MNHEY, CDR2 SVGAGI. CDR3 length: 12 amino acids. The DNA of the CDR3 is TGTGCCAGCAGCAGACAGGGACGCGGCTACACCTTC. Protein: CASSRQGRGYTF.

V is TRBV6-5 and J is TRBJ1-1; D is possibly TRBD1 (6 bases). Germline CDR1 and CDR2: MNHEY and SVGAGI. CDR3 length: 12 amino acids. Written as DNA, the CDR3 is TGTGCAGGGGGACGGAGTAACACTGAAGCTTTCTTT. Translated: CAGGRSNTEAFF.

In this sample, this clone turned up a few times. V is TRBV10-2 and J is TRBJ2-5, with a possible D match to TRBD2 (6 bases). From germline, CDR1 is WSHSY and CDR2 SAAADI. The CDR3 runs 13 residues. Trimming cost V 7 bases and J 4 bases, with 13 bases left between them. The CDR3 DNA sequence: TGCGCCAGCAAGCGGGTGGTTCGAGAGACCCAGTACTTC. Amino acid sequence: CASKRVVRETQYF.

The chain combines TRBV7-9 with TRBJ2-7; 9 positions match TRBD1. V gave up 5 bases and J gave up 12 bases; unmatched junction bases: 20. Germline V lookup: CDR1 SEHNR, CDR2 FQNEAQ (reference sequence). There are 16 residues in the CDR3. CDR3 sequence (DNA): TGTGCCAGCAGCCCCCCGTACGACCTGGGACAGGGTATAGGGTACTTC. Its translation is CASSPPYDLGQGIGYF.